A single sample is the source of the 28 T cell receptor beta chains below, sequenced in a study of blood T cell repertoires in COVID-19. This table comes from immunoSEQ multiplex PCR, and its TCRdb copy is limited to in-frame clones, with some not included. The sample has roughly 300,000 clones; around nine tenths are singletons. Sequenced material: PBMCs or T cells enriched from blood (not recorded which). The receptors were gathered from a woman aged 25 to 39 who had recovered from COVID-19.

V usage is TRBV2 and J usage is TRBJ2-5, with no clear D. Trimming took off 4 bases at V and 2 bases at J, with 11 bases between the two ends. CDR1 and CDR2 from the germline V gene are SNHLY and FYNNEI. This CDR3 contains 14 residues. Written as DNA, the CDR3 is TGTGCCAGCAGTGTGGCGGAGCGACAAGAGACCCAGTACTTC. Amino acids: CASSVAERQETQYF.

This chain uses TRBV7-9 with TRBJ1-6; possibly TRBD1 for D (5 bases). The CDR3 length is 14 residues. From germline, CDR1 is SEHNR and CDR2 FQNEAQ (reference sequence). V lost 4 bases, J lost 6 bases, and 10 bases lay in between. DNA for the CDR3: TGTGCCAGCAGCTCCGACAGCACTAATTCACCCCTCCACTTT. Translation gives CASSSDSTNSPLHF.

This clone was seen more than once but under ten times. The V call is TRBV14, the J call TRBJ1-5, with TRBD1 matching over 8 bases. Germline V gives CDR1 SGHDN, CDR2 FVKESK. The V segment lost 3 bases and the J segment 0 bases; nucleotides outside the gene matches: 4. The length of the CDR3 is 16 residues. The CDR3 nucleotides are TGTGCCAGCAGCCAGCCAGGGGGCCATAGCAATCAGCCCCAGCATTTT. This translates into CASSQPGGHSNQPQHF.

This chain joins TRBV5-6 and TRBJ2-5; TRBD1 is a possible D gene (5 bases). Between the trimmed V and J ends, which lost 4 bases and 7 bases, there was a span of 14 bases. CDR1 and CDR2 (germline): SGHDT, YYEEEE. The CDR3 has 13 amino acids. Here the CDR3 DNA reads TGTGCCAGCAGCCTTGACAGTAAAAGGACCCAGTACTTC. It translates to CASSLDSKRTQYF.

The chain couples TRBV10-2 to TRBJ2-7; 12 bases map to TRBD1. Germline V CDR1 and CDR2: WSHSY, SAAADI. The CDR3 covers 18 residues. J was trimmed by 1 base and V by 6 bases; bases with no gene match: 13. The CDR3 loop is CASSHGTGGVSRSYEQYF. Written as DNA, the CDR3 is TGCGCCAGCAGCCATGGGACAGGGGGCGTCTCTCGTTCCTACGAGCAGTACTTC.

CDR3 nucleotides: TGTGCCAGTAGTATAGCTGCAGAAAACTATGGCTACACCTTC. Its translation is CASSIAAENYGYTF. V is TRBV19 and J is TRBJ1-2; D gene unclear. There are 14 residues in the CDR3. Germline CDR1 and CDR2: LNHDA and SQIVND (reference sequence). Trimming removed 1 base at V and 2 bases at J, with 8 bases between.

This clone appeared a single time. The CDR3 region is CASRGRDTEAFF. CDR3 sequence (DNA): TGTGCCAGCAGGGGGAGAGACACTGAAGCTTTCTTT. The rearrangement joins TRBV2 to TRBJ1-1; no clear D gene. Germline V CDR1 and CDR2: SNHLY, FYNNEI. The CDR3 runs to 12 residues. The ends were cut back, 6 bases at V and 3 bases at J, with 8 bases in the middle.

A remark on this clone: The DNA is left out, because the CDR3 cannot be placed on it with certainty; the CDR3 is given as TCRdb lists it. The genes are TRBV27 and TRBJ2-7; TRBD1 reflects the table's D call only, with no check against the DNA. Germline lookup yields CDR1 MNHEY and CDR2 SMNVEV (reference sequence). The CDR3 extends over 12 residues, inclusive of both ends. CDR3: CASSFLAGEQYF.

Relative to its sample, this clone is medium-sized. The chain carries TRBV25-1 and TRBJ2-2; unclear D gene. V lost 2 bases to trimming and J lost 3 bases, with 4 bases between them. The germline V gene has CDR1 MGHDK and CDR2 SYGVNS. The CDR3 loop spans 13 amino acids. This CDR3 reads CASSERDTGELFF. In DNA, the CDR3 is TGTGCCAGCAGTGAAAGAGACACCGGGGAGCTGTTTTTT.

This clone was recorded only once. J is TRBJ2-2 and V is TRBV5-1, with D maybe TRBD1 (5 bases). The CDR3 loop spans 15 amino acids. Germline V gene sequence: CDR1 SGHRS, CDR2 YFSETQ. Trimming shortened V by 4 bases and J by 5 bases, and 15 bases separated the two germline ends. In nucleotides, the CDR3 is TGCGCCAGCAGCCCCATCCAGGGAAAGACCGGGGAGCTGTTTTTT. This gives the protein CASSPIQGKTGELFF. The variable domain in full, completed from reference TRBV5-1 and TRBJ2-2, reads KAGVTQTPRYLIKTRGQQVTLSCSPISGHRSVSWYQQTPGQGLQFLFEYFSETQRNKGNFPGRFSGRQFSNSRSEMNVSTLELGDSALYLCASSPIQGKTGELFFGEGSRLTVL.

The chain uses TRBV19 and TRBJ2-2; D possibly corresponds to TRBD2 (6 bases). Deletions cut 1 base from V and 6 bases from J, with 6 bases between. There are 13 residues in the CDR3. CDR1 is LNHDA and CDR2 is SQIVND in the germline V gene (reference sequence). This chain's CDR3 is CASSIGGAGELFF. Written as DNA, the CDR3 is TGTGCCAGTAGTATAGGGGGGGCCGGGGAGCTGTTTTTT.

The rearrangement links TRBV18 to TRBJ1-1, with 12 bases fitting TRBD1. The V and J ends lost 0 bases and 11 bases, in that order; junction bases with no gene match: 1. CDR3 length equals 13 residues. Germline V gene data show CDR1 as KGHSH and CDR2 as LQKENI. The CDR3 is CASSPPGQGAAFF. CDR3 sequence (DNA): TGTGCCAGCTCACCACCGGGACAGGGGGCGGCTTTCTTT.

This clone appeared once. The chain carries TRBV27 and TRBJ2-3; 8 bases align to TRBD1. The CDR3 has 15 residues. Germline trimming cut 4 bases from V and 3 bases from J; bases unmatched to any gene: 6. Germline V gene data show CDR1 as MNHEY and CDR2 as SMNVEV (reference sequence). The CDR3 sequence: CASSSRTGRTDTQYF. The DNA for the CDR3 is TGTGCCAGCAGTTCGCGGACAGGGAGAACAGATACGCAGTATTTT.

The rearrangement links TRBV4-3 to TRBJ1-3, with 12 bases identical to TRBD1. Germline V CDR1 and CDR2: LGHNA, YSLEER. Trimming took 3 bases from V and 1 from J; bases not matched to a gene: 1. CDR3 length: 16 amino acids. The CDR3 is CASSQGQGASGNTIYF. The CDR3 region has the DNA TGCGCCAGCAGCCAGGGACAGGGGGCTTCTGGAAACACCATATATTTT.

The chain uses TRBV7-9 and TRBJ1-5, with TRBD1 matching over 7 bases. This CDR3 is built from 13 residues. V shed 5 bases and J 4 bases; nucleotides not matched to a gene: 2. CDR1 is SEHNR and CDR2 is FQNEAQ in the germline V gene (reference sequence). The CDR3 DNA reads TGTGCCAGCAGCGCCAGGGGGAATCAGCCCCAGCATTTT. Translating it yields CASSARGNQPQHF.

The DNA for the CDR3 is TGCGCCAGCAGCCACCTAGTACAGGGAAGGTCTGGAAACACCATATATTTT. The encoded protein is CASSHLVQGRSGNTIYF. This sequence joins TRBV4-1 and TRBJ1-3; the D gene is possibly TRBD1 (6 bases). This CDR3 is 17 amino acids long. V was pared by 3 bases and J by 1 base, with 16 bases between. Germline V gene data show CDR1 as MGHRA and CDR2 as YSYEKL.

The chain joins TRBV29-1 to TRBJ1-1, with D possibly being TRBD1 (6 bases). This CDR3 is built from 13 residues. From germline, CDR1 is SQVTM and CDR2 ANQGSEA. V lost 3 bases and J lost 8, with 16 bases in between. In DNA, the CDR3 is TGCAGCGTTGACTTACAGGGATTCGGGGAAGCTTTCTTT. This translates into CSVDLQGFGEAFF.

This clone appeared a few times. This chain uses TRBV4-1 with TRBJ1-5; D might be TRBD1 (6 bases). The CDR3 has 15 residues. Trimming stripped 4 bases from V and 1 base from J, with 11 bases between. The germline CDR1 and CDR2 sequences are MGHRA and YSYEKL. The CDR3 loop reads CASSLRDTSNQPQHF. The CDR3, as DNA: TGCGCCAGCAGCCTACGGGACACCAGCAATCAGCCCCAGCATTTT.

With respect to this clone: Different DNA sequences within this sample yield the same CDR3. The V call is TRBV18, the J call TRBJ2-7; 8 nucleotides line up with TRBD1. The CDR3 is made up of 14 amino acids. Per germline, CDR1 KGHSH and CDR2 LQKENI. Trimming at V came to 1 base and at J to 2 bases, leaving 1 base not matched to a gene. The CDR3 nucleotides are TGTGCCAGCTCACCACGGGACAGGACCTACGAGCAGTACTTC. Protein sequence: CASSPRDRTYEQYF.

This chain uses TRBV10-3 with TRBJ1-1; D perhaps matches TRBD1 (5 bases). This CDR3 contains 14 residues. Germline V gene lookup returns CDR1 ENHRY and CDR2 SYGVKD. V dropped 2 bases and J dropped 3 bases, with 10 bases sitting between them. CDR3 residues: CAISELQGDTEAFF. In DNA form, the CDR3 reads TGTGCCATCAGTGAGCTGCAGGGCGACACTGAAGCTTTCTTT.

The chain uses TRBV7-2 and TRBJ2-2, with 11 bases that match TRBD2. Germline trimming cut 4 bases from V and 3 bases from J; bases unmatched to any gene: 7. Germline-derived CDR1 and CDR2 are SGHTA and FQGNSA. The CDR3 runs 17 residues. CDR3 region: CASSSTGTSGYTGELFF. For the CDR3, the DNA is TGTGCCAGCAGCTCAACCGGGACTAGCGGATACACCGGGGAGCTGTTTTTT.

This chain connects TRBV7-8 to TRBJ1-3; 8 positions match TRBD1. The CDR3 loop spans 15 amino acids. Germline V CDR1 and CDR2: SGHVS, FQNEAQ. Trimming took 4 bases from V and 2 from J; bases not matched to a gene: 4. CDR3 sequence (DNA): TGTGCCAGCAGCTCACAACAGGGGGCTGGAAACACCATATATTTT. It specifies CASSSQQGAGNTIYF.

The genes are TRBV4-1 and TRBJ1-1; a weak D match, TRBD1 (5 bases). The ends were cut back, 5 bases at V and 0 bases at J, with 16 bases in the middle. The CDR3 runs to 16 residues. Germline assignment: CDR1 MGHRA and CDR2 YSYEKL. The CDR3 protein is CASSDQMTALNTEAFF. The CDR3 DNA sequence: TGCGCCAGCAGCGACCAGATGACAGCATTGAACACTGAAGCTTTCTTT.

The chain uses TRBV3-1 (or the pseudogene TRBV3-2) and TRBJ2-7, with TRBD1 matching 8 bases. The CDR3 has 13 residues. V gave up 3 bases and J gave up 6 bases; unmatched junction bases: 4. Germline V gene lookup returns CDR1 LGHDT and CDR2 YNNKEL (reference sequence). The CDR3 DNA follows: TGTGCCAGCAGCCATGGACAGGGATTCGAGCAGTACTTC. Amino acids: CASSHGQGFEQYF.

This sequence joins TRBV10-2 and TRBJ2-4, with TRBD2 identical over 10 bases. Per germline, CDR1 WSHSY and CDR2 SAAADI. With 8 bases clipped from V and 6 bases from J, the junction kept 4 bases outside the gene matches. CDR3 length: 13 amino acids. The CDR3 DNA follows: TGCGCCAGCGGAGGACTAGCGGTAAACATTCAGTACTTC. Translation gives CASGGLAVNIQYF.

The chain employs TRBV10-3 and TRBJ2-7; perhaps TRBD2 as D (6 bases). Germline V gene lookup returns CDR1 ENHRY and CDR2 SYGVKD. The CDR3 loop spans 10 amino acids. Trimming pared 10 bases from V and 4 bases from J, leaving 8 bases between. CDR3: CATGGYEQYF. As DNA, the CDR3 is TGTGCCACCGGGGGTTACGAGCAGTACTTC.

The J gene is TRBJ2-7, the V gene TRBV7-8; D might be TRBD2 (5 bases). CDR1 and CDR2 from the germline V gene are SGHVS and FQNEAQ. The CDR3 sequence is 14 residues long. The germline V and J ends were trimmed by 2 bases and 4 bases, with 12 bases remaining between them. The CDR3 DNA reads TGTGCCAGCAGCTTACGGGGAGAAGTATACGAGCAGTACTTC. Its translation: CASSLRGEVYEQYF.

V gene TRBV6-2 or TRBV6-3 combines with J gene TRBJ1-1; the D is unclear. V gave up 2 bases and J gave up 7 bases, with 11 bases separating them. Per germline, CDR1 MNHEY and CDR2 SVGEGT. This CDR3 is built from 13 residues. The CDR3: CASSYRGQSEAFF. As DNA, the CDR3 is TGTGCCAGCAGTTACAGAGGGCAGAGTGAAGCTTTCTTT.